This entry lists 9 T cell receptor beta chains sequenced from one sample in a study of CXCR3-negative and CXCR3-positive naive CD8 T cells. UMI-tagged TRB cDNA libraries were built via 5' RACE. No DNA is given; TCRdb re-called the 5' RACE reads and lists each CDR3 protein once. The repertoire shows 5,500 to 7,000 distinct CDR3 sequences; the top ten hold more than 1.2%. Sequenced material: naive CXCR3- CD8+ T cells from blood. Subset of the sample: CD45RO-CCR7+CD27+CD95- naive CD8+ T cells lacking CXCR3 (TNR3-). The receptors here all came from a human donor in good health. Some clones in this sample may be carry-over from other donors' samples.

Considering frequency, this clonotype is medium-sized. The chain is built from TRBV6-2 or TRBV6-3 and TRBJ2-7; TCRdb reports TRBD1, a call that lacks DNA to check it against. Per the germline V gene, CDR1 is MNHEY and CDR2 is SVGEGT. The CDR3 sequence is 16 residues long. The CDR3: CASSYSRSGGAYEQYF.

The chain's CDR3 is CSTTELNTIYF. The chain employs TRBV29-1 and TRBJ1-3; TCRdb gives TRBD1 as the D gene, but with no DNA this cannot be confirmed. Germline CDR1 reads SQVTM; CDR2 reads ANQGSEA. The CDR3 is 11 residues long.

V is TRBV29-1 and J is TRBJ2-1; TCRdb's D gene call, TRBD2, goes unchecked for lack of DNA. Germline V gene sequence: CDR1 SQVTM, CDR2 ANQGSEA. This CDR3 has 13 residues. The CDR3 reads CSVRGSSYNEQFF.

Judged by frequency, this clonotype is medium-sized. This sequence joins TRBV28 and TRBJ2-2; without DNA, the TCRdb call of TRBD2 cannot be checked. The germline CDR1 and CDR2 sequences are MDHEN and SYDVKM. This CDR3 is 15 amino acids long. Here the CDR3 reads CASSLGLGDTGELFF.

CDR3 protein: CATGVGTSTDTQYF. The gene calls are TRBV28 and TRBJ2-3; the D gene TCRdb calls, TRBD1, cannot be checked with no DNA. The CDR3 covers 14 residues. Germline V gene sequence: CDR1 MDHEN, CDR2 SYDVKM.

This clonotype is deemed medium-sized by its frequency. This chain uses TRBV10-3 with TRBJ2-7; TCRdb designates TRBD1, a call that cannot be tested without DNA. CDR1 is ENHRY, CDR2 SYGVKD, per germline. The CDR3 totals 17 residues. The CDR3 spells CAISLKLGQGTASEQYF.

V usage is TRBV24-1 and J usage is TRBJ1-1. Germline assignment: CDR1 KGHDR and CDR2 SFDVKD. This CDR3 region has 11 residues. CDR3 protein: CATSGEGRAFF.

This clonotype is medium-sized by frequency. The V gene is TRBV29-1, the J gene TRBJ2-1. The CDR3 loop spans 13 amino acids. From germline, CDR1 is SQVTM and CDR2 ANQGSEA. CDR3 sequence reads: CSVQGSSYNEQFF.

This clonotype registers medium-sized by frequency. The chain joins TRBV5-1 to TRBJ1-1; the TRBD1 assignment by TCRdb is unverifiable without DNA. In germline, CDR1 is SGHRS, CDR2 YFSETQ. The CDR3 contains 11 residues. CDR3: CASRRGTEAFF.